The entry below describes one T cell receptor beta chain. The antigen is undetermined. CDR3 length: 14 amino acids. Germline assignment: CDR1 ENHRY and CDR2 SYGVKD. V was pared by 8 bases and J by 5 bases, with 17 bases between. Whoever was chosen for sequencing had shown CD8+CD57+ cell expansion by flow cytometry. Severe acquired aplastic anemia affected all patients. The template used for profiling TCR beta VDJ and CDR3 was genomic DNA. Each CDR3 protein gets one entry after TCRdb re-called the reads with MiXCR. The repertoire holds 150,000 to 200,000 distinct CDR3 sequences, roughly half seen once, with 3.2% in the top ten. This sample was taken from a study of CD8+CD57+ T cells in acquired aplastic anemia. Study at large: Mean yield of DNA from sorted CD4+ and CD8+ cells was 3 to 3.5 ug. The study, taken as a whole, reports: Researchers report that fewer than 30 CD8+ CDR3 sequences appeared in both patients and controls.

This receptor was identified in a human donor with aplastic anemia. V gene TRBV10-3 combines with J gene TRBJ2-3, with D perhaps matching TRBD2 (6 bases). The sample was sorted CD4+, CD8+, or CD8+CD57+ T cells (not recorded which) from PBMCs. This CDR3 reads CAISSAGGGDTQYF. CDR3 nucleotide sequence: TGTGCCATCTCTTCCGCCGGGGGAGGAGATACGCAGTATTTT.